Listed below are T cell receptor beta chains from one sample, sequenced in a study of T cells after posttransplantation cyclophosphamide. TCRdb keeps only in-frame clones here, not all; method: immunoSEQ multiplex PCR. The sample has a few thousand clones; 55% to 70% are singletons. Sequencing used PBMCs, obtained after allogeneic stem cell transplant with posttransplant cyclophosphamide. The receptors were gathered from a male patient aged 60-69 years who received an allogeneic stem cell transplant from a related donor and was CMV-positive. Part of the T cell pool may stem from the graft donor. The CDR3 runs from the conserved cysteine through the conserved F or W. A D gene is named only where the DNA matches it firmly. The size field is filled for only some rows; it gives once, few, many or a size class.

abundance: .
v_gene: TRBV7-8
d_gene: TRBD1
j_gene: TRBJ1-2
CDR3aa: CASSSRTGRYLYGYTF
CDR3nt: TGTGCCAGCAGCTCCAGGACAGGGAGGTACCTCTATGGCTACACCTTC

abundance: .
v_gene: TRBV18
d_gene: .
j_gene: TRBJ2-1
CDR3aa: CASSPPAGTFSYNEQFF
CDR3nt: TGTGCCAGCTCCCCCCCCGCCGGGACTTTCTCCTACAATGAGCAGTTCTTC

abundance: .
v_gene: TRBV18
d_gene: TRBD2
j_gene: TRBJ2-5
CDR3aa: CASSPSRRAGEETQYF
CDR3nt: TGTGCCAGCTCACCATCCCGACGAGCGGGGGAAGAGACCCAGTACTTC

abundance: hyperexpanded
v_gene: TRBV2
d_gene: TRBD1
j_gene: TRBJ1-1
CDR3aa: CASSQNRGDTEAFF
CDR3nt: TGTGCCAGCAGTCAAAACAGGGGTGATACTGAAGCTTTCTTT

abundance: .
v_gene: TRBV11-1
d_gene: TRBD1
j_gene: TRBJ1-5
CDR3aa: CASSSTGAGNQPQHF
CDR3nt: TGTGCCAGCAGCTCCACAGGGGCAGGCAATCAGCCCCAGCATTTT

abundance: .
v_gene: TRBV18
d_gene: TRBD1
j_gene: TRBJ2-7
CDR3aa: CASSPSAYRGYEQYF
CDR3nt: TGTGCCAGCTCACCTTCAGCGTACAGGGGGTACGAGCAGTACTTC

abundance: .
v_gene: TRBV19
d_gene: TRBD1
j_gene: TRBJ1-1
CDR3aa: CASSWSGTGDTEAFF
CDR3nt: TGTGCCAGTAGTTGGTCCGGGACAGGGGACACTGAAGCTTTCTTT

abundance: once
v_gene: TRBV6-4
d_gene: TRBD2
j_gene: TRBJ2-5
CDR3aa: CASSASGLAGETQYF
CDR3nt: TGTGCCAGCAGCGCCTCCGGACTAGCGGGAGAGACCCAGTACTTC

abundance: .
v_gene: TRBV27
d_gene: .
j_gene: TRBJ2-7
CDR3aa: CASSFGDRSYEQYF
CDR3nt: TGTGCCAGCAGTTTTGGTGACAGATCCTACGAGCAGTACTTC

abundance: few
v_gene: TRBV4-1
d_gene: TRBD1
j_gene: TRBJ2-5
CDR3aa: CASRTSAGGWETQYF
CDR3nt: TGCGCCAGCAGAACGTCCGCAGGGGGCTGGGAGACCCAGTACTTC

abundance: .
v_gene: TRBV23-1
d_gene: TRBD2
j_gene: TRBJ2-3
CDR3aa: CASSHETPRTSGLYTDTQYF
CDR3nt: TGCGCCAGCAGTCACGAAACTCCCAGGACTAGCGGACTTTACACAGATACGCAGTATTTT

abundance: .
v_gene: TRBV30
d_gene: .
j_gene: TRBJ2-7
CDR3aa: CAWSPSSRSGGEQYF
CDR3nt: TGCGCCTGGAGTCCCTCTTCAAGATCTGGGGGGGAGCAGTACTTC

abundance: few
v_gene: TRBV9
d_gene: .
j_gene: TRBJ1-2
CDR3aa: CASSPGVRGGYTF
CDR3nt: TGTGCCAGCAGCCCAGGGGTGCGAGGTGGCTACACCTTC

abundance: few
v_gene: TRBV5-1
d_gene: .
j_gene: TRBJ2-2
CDR3aa: CASSFTLAPHTGELFF
CDR3nt: TGCGCCAGCAGCTTTACACTAGCCCCACACACCGGGGAGCTGTTTTTT

abundance: .
v_gene: TRBV5-4
d_gene: TRBD1
j_gene: TRBJ1-1
CDR3aa: CASSRRDRGQLAEAFF
CDR3nt: TGTGCCAGCAGCCGGAGGGACAGGGGGCAACTGGCTGAAGCTTTCTTT

abundance: .
v_gene: TRBV7-6
d_gene: TRBD2
j_gene: TRBJ2-1
CDR3aa: CASSLGGGPEQFF
CDR3nt: TGTGCCAGCAGCTTAGGCGGGGGGCCTGAGCAGTTCTTC

abundance: .
v_gene: TRBV30
d_gene: .
j_gene: TRBJ1-1
CDR3aa: CAWSVAGAYTEAFF
CDR3nt: TGTGCCTGGAGTGTAGCAGGGGCATACACTGAAGCTTTCTTT

abundance: .
v_gene: TRBV18
d_gene: .
j_gene: TRBJ1-3
CDR3aa: CASSPSAITEGNTIYF
CDR3nt: TGTGCCAGCTCACCAAGCGCCATAACCGAGGGAAACACCATATATTTT

abundance: .
v_gene: TRBV18
d_gene: .
j_gene: TRBJ2-7
CDR3aa: CASSPRLAYEQYF
CDR3nt: TGTGCCAGCTCACCACGGTTAGCCTACGAGCAGTACTTC

abundance: few
v_gene: TRBV5-4
d_gene: .
j_gene: TRBJ2-3
CDR3aa: CASSLEVAGSGTDTQYF
CDR3nt: TGTGCCAGCAGCTTGGAAGTGGCGGGCTCAGGCACAGATACGCAGTATTTT

abundance: few
v_gene: TRBV5-4
d_gene: TRBD2
j_gene: TRBJ2-1
CDR3aa: CASSGGTIAYNEQFF
CDR3nt: TGTGCCAGCAGCGGTGGGACTATTGCTTACAATGAGCAGTTCTTC

abundance: few
v_gene: TRBV18
d_gene: TRBD1
j_gene: TRBJ2-5
CDR3aa: CASSPPPSTGDAETQYF
CDR3nt: TGTGCCAGCTCACCACCGCCTTCTACAGGGGATGCGGAGACCCAGTACTTC

abundance: .
v_gene: TRBV11-3
d_gene: .
j_gene: TRBJ2-6
CDR3aa: CASSPRGFRSGANVLTF
CDR3nt: TGTGCCAGCAGCCCCAGGGGCTTTCGCTCTGGGGCCAACGTCCTGACTTTC

abundance: .
v_gene: TRBV5-8
d_gene: .
j_gene: TRBJ2-7
CDR3aa: CASSTRAARSYEQYF
CDR3nt: TGTGCCAGCAGCACGAGGGCAGCTAGGTCCTACGAGCAGTACTTC

abundance: .
v_gene: TRBV10-3
d_gene: TRBD1
j_gene: TRBJ2-5
CDR3aa: CAISQGQGETQYF
CDR3nt: TGTGCCATCAGTCAAGGACAGGGAGAGACCCAGTACTTC

abundance: .
v_gene: TRBV7-7
d_gene: TRBD1
j_gene: TRBJ2-5
CDR3aa: CASSLDRGGGETQYF
CDR3nt: TGTGCTAGCAGCTTAGACAGGGGAGGAGGGGAGACCCAGTACTTC

abundance: once
v_gene: TRBV7-9
d_gene: .
j_gene: TRBJ2-2
CDR3aa: CASSYGGGTGELFF
CDR3nt: TGTGCCAGCAGTTACGGGGGAGGCACCGGGGAGCTGTTTTTT

abundance: .
v_gene: TRBV13
d_gene: TRBD1
j_gene: TRBJ2-1
CDR3aa: CASSPSGQGDNEQFF
CDR3nt: TGTGCCAGCAGCCCCTCGGGACAGGGGGACAATGAGCAGTTCTTC

abundance: .
v_gene: TRBV7-8
d_gene: TRBD1
j_gene: TRBJ1-2
CDR3aa: CASSLSRATRGSNYGYTF
CDR3nt: TGTGCCAGCAGCTTATCCCGCGCGACCAGGGGGAGTAACTATGGCTACACCTTC

abundance: .
v_gene: TRBV18
d_gene: .
j_gene: TRBJ2-7
CDR3aa: CASSLFDRTYEQYF
CDR3nt: TGTGCCAGCTCACTTTTCGACAGAACCTACGAGCAGTACTTC